The following is a T cell receptor (beta chain) sequence with its context. CDR1 and CDR2 from the germline V gene are MDHEN and SYDVKM. With 5 bases removed from V and 3 bases from J, the gap between germline ends came to 8 bases. The CDR3 loop spans 12 amino acids. This specimen belongs to a study of technical replicates of blood from a few donors. Using immunoSEQ multiplex PCR, the repertoire was profiled, and TCRdb retains in-frame clones only, with some absent. The sample comprises over 85,000 clones, 96% of which are singletons, and 0.35% to 0.45% rests with the top ten. The chain has TRBV28 and TRBJ2-7; D remains unclear. The sequencing input was T cells isolated from PBMCs. This TCR was sampled from a human donor in good health. In DNA form, the CDR3 reads TGTGCCAGCAGTACGACTGTCTACGAGCAGTACTTC. This encodes CASSTTVYEQYF.